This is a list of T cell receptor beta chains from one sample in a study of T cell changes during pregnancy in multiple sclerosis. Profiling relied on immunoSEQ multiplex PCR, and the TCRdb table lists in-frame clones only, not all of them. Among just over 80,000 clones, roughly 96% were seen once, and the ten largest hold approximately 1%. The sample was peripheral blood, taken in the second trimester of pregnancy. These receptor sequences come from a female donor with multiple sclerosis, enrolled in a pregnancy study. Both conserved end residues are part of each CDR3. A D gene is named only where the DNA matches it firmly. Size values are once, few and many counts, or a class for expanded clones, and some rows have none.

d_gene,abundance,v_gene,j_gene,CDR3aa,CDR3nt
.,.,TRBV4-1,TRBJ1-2,CASSQNNYGYTF,TGCGCCAGCAGCCAAAACAATTATGGCTACACCTTC
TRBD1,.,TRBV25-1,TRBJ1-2,CASSGGTGRLYGYTF,TGTGCCAGCAGTGGGGGGACAGGGCGTCTGTATGGCTACACCTTC
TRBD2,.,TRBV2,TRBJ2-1,CARGLAGENEQFF,TGTGCCAGGGGTTTGGCGGGAGAAAATGAGCAGTTCTTC
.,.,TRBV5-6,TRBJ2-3,CASSLWHFTDTQYF,TGTGCCAGCAGCTTATGGCATTTCACAGATACGCAGTATTTT
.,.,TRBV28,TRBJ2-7,CASSGGGVRSYEQYF,TGTGCCAGCAGCGGAGGGGGGGTACGGTCCTACGAGCAGTACTTC
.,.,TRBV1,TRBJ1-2,CTSSQEGEICSRYGYTF,TGCACCAGCAGCCAAGAAGGGGAAATTTGCTCCCGCTATGGCTACACCTTC
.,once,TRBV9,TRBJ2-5,CASSVLGGQETQYF,TGTGCCAGCAGCGTACTGGGGGGCCAAGAGACCCAGTACTTC
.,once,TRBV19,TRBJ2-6,CASAGTGANVLTF,TGTGCCAGTGCGGGGACTGGGGCCAACGTCCTGACTTTC
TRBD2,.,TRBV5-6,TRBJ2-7,CASSLVLAGGYTYEQYF,TGTGCCAGCAGCTTGGTACTAGCGGGAGGGTACACCTACGAGCAGTACTTC
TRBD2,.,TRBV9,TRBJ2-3,CASSLGSSGRADTQYF,TGTGCCAGCAGCCTGGGGTCTAGCGGGAGGGCAGATACGCAGTATTTT
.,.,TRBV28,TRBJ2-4,CASSSGDGLAKNIQYF,TGTGCCAGCAGTTCAGGGGACGGGCTAGCCAAAAACATTCAGTACTTC
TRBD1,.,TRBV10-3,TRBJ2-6,CAISESLDRQSGANVLTF,TGTGCCATCAGTGAGTCCTTGGACAGGCAATCTGGGGCCAACGTCCTGACTTTC
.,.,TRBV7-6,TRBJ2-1,CASSLALSSYNEQFF,TGTGCCAGCAGCTTAGCGCTCAGCTCCTACAATGAGCAGTTCTTC
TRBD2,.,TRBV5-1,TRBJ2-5,CASTTSGIGWETQYF,TGCGCCAGCACCACTAGCGGAATTGGGTGGGAGACCCAGTACTTC
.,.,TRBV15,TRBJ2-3,CATSRDTWPVLGTDTQYF,TGTGCCACCAGCAGAGATACATGGCCCGTGCTGGGCACAGATACGCAGTATTTT
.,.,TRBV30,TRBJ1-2,CAWRWADSSGYTF,TGTGCCTGGAGATGGGCGGACAGCTCTGGCTACACCTTC
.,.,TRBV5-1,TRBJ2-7,CASSLDSINSYEQYF,TGCGCCAGCAGCTTGGACTCCATTAATTCTTACGAGCAGTACTTC
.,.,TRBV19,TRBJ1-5,CANRVHSNQPQHF,TGTGCCAACCGGGTACATAGCAATCAGCCCCAGCATTTT
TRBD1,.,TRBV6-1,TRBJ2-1,CASSSRQGVGNEQFF,TGTGCCAGCAGTTCCAGGCAGGGGGTGGGCAATGAGCAGTTCTTC
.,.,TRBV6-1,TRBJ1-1,CASSAKGGTEAFF,TGTGCCAGCAGTGCAAAAGGGGGAACTGAAGCTTTCTTT
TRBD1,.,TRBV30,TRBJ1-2,CAWRAVGQGYGYTF,TGTGCCTGGAGGGCCGTGGGACAGGGTTACGGCTACACCTTC
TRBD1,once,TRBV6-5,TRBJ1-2,CASSSDRSGYGYTF,TGTGCCAGCAGTTCGGACAGGAGCGGCTATGGCTACACCTTC
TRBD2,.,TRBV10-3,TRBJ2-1,CAIKGTGTSGSNEQFF,TGTGCCATTAAAGGAACCGGGACTAGCGGGAGCAATGAGCAGTTCTTC
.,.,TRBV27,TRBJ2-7,CASSLGTNYEQYF,TGTGCCAGCAGTTTAGGGACAAACTACGAGCAGTACTTC
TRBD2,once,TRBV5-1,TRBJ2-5,CASSLASGRVQETQYF,TGCGCCAGCAGCTTGGCTAGCGGGAGGGTCCAAGAGACCCAGTACTTC
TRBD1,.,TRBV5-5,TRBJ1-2,CASSLDRVNYGYTF,TGTGCCAGCAGCTTAGACAGGGTTAACTATGGCTACACCTTC
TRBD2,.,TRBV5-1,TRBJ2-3,CASRELAGLRADTQYF,TGCGCCAGCAGGGAACTAGCGGGTTTAAGAGCAGATACGCAGTATTTT
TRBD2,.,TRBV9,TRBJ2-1,CASSPPGTSGYNEQFF,TGTGCCAGCAGCCCCCCCGGGACTAGCGGTTACAATGAGCAGTTCTTC
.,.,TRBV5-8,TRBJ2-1,CASSFDRGLEQFF,TGTGCCAGCAGCTTTGACCGAGGACTCGAGCAGTTCTTC
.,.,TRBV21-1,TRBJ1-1,CASSKKGERNTEAFF,TGTGCCAGCAGCAAAAAGGGGGAAAGGAACACTGAAGCTTTCTTT
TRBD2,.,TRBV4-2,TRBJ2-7,CASSQEGTSAYEQYF,TGTGCCAGCAGCCAAGAAGGGACTAGCGCCTACGAGCAGTACTTC
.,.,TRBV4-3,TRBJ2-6,CASSQDLVSRSGANVLTF,TGCGCCAGCAGCCAAGATCTAGTCTCCCGCTCTGGGGCCAACGTCCTGACTTTC
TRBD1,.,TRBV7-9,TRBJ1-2,CASSLATGAGGYTF,TGTGCCAGCAGCTTAGCGACAGGGGCGGGTGGCTACACCTTC
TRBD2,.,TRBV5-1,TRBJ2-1,CASSSRAGDDYNEQFF,TGCGCCAGCAGCTCAAGAGCGGGAGACGACTACAATGAGCAGTTCTTC
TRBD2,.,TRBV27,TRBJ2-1,CASNAAGGVLNEQFF,TGTGCCAGCAATGCGGCGGGAGGGGTCTTGAATGAGCAGTTCTTC
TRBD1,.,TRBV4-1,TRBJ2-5,CASSQGGQGQETQYF,TGCGCCAGCAGCCAAGGGGGACAGGGACAAGAGACCCAGTACTTC
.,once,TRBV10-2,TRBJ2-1,CASNTGSSYNEQFF,TGCGCCAGCAATACGGGTAGCTCCTACAATGAGCAGTTCTTC
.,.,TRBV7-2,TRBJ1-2,CASSLTAEARANYGYTF,TGTGCCAGCAGCTTAACGGCGGAGGCCAGAGCTAACTATGGCTACACCTTC
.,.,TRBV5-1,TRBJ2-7,CASSLAGGTYEQYF,TGCGCCAGCAGCTTAGCCGGGGGAACCTACGAGCAGTACTTC
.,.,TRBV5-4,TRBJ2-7,CASSSPGAIPRYEQYF,TGTGCCAGCAGCTCCCCAGGGGCCATACCCCGATACGAGCAGTACTTC
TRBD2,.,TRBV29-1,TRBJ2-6,CSVEGGRASGANVLTF,TGCAGCGTTGAGGGCGGGAGGGCCTCTGGGGCCAACGTCCTGACTTTC
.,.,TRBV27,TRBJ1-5,CASSTDHYRNQPQHF,TGTGCCAGCAGTACTGACCACTACCGCAATCAGCCCCAGCATTTT
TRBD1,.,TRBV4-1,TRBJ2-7,CASSQDEQGAREQYF,TGCGCCAGCAGCCAAGATGAACAGGGGGCTCGAGAGCAGTACTTC
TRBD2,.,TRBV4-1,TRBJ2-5,CASSQGSGTIPQETQYF,TGCGCCAGCAGCCAAGGCTCCGGGACTATTCCCCAAGAGACCCAGTACTTC
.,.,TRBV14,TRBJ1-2,CASSQVGANYGYTF,TGTGCCAGCAGCCAAGTAGGGGCCAACTATGGCTACACCTTC
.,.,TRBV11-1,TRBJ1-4,CASSLTAGEKLFF,TGTGCCAGCAGCTTAACAGCGGGGGAAAAACTGTTTTTT